Listed below are T cell receptor beta chains from one sample, sequenced in a study of OX40 agonist ivuxolimab in advanced cancers. Assay: immunoSEQ multiplex PCR; the TCRdb copy retains only in-frame clones and omits some. The sample consists of tens of thousands of clones, roughly 86% of them appearing once. The sequences come from CD4+ or CD8+ T cells sorted from blood, collected in a trial of the OX40 agonist ivuxolimab. These receptors originate from an adult with an advanced solid tumor such as melanoma, head and neck, liver or kidney cancer. CDR3s include the opening cysteine and the closing phenylalanine or tryptophan. Fields, in order: CDR3 protein, CDR3 DNA, V gene, D gene, CDR3 length, J gene, clone size. A D gene is named only where the DNA matches it firmly. The size entry is marked missing in some rows and otherwise reads once, few, many or a size class.

cdr3_aa: CASSLGGRGETPDTQYF
cdr3_nt: TGCGCCAGCAGCTTGGGTGGCAGGGGTGAAACCCCAGATACGCAGTATTTT
v_call: TRBV5-1
d_call: -
cdr3_length: 17
j_call: TRBJ2-3
clone_size: -

cdr3_aa: CASRLTSGTGVEKLFF
cdr3_nt: TGTGCCAGCAGATTAACCTCCGGGACAGGGGTTGAAAAACTGTTTTTT
v_call: TRBV28
d_call: TRBD1
cdr3_length: 16
j_call: TRBJ1-4
clone_size: -

cdr3_aa: CASSLVSAAPEAFF
cdr3_nt: TGCGCCAGCAGCTTGGTTTCCGCGGCGCCTGAAGCTTTCTTT
v_call: TRBV5-1
d_call: -
cdr3_length: 14
j_call: TRBJ1-1
clone_size: -

cdr3_aa: CASSDRVVTYGYTF
cdr3_nt: TGTGCCAGCAGTGACAGGGTGGTTACCTATGGCTACACCTTC
v_call: TRBV2
d_call: -
cdr3_length: 14
j_call: TRBJ1-2
clone_size: -

cdr3_aa: CASSSDQPQHF
cdr3_nt: TGTGCCAGTAGTTCTGATCAGCCCCAGCATTTT
v_call: TRBV19
d_call: -
cdr3_length: 11
j_call: TRBJ1-5
clone_size: medium-sized

cdr3_aa: CSVGADYEQYF
cdr3_nt: TGCAGCGTTGGGGCAGACTACGAGCAGTACTTC
v_call: TRBV29-1
d_call: -
cdr3_length: 11
j_call: TRBJ2-7
clone_size: -

cdr3_aa: CASRPRVSQPQHF
cdr3_nt: TGTGCCAGCAGGCCCAGGGTTAGTCAGCCCCAGCATTTT
v_call: TRBV2
d_call: -
cdr3_length: 13
j_call: TRBJ1-5
clone_size: many

cdr3_aa: CASRTGLRAFF
cdr3_nt: TGTGCCAGCAGGACAGGGTTAAGAGCTTTCTTT
v_call: TRBV11-2
d_call: TRBD1
cdr3_length: 11
j_call: TRBJ1-1
clone_size: once

cdr3_aa: CASSYGGTGDYEQYF
cdr3_nt: TGTGCCAGCAGCTACGGGGGGACAGGGGACTACGAGCAGTACTTC
v_call: TRBV6-6
d_call: TRBD1
cdr3_length: 15
j_call: TRBJ2-7
clone_size: -

cdr3_aa: CAISDQGTSGYNEQFF
cdr3_nt: TGTGCCATCAGTGATCAGGGGACTAGCGGATACAATGAGCAGTTCTTC
v_call: TRBV10-3
d_call: TRBD2
cdr3_length: 16
j_call: TRBJ2-1
clone_size: -

cdr3_aa: CASSWGGRSLQETQYF
cdr3_nt: TGTGCCAGCAGCTGGGGTGGGCGGTCCCTCCAAGAGACCCAGTACTTC
v_call: TRBV5-4
d_call: -
cdr3_length: 16
j_call: TRBJ2-5
clone_size: -

cdr3_aa: CASSLEGSSYNEQFF
cdr3_nt: TGCGCCAGCAGCTTGGAGGGGAGCTCCTACAATGAGCAGTTCTTC
v_call: TRBV5-1
d_call: -
cdr3_length: 15
j_call: TRBJ2-1
clone_size: -

cdr3_aa: CASRPGTDTEAFF
cdr3_nt: TGTGCCAGCAGGCCAGGGACCGACACTGAAGCTTTCTTT
v_call: TRBV6-1
d_call: -
cdr3_length: 13
j_call: TRBJ1-1
clone_size: -

cdr3_aa: CASSPGTSSYGYTF
cdr3_nt: TGTGCCAGCAGCCCCGGGACAAGCAGCTATGGCTACACCTTC
v_call: TRBV6-6
d_call: -
cdr3_length: 14
j_call: TRBJ1-2
clone_size: -

cdr3_aa: CASSLKLGAPYGYTF
cdr3_nt: TGTGCCAGCAGTTTAAAATTAGGGGCCCCCTATGGCTACACCTTC
v_call: TRBV28
d_call: -
cdr3_length: 15
j_call: TRBJ1-2
clone_size: -

cdr3_aa: CASSQVGGTPPYEQFF
cdr3_nt: TGTGCCAGCAGCCAAGTCGGCGGGACACCCCCTTACGAGCAGTTCTTC
v_call: TRBV4-2
d_call: -
cdr3_length: 16
j_call: TRBJ2-1
clone_size: -

cdr3_aa: CASSYSSGFGETQYF
cdr3_nt: TGTGCCAGCAGCTATTCAAGCGGTTTTGGAGAGACCCAGTACTTC
v_call: TRBV7-2
d_call: -
cdr3_length: 15
j_call: TRBJ2-5
clone_size: -

cdr3_aa: CASSNLGRDTQYF
cdr3_nt: TGTGCCAGCAGCAACCTAGGACGAGACACGCAGTATTTT
v_call: TRBV2
d_call: -
cdr3_length: 13
j_call: TRBJ2-3
clone_size: -

cdr3_aa: CASSLVTGVYTEAFF
cdr3_nt: TGCGCCAGCAGCTTGGTTACAGGGGTGTACACTGAAGCTTTCTTT
v_call: TRBV5-1
d_call: TRBD1
cdr3_length: 15
j_call: TRBJ1-1
clone_size: -

cdr3_aa: CASSPGTNYEQYF
cdr3_nt: TGTGCCAGCTCACCCGGGACGAACTACGAGCAGTACTTC
v_call: TRBV18
d_call: -
cdr3_length: 13
j_call: TRBJ2-7
clone_size: -

cdr3_aa: CASETGTANTGELFF
cdr3_nt: TGCGCCAGCGAAACCGGGACAGCGAACACCGGGGAGCTGTTTTTT
v_call: TRBV5-1
d_call: TRBD1
cdr3_length: 15
j_call: TRBJ2-2
clone_size: -

cdr3_aa: CASSLTVFYGYTF
cdr3_nt: TGCGCCAGCAGCTTGACAGTATTCTATGGCTACACCTTC
v_call: TRBV5-1
d_call: -
cdr3_length: 13
j_call: TRBJ1-2
clone_size: once